What follows are 10 T cell receptor beta chains derived from one specimen sequenced in a study of T cell changes during pregnancy in multiple sclerosis. Measured with immunoSEQ multiplex PCR; TCRdb has only the in-frame clones, and not every one. Seen here are roughly 40,000 clones, about 90% observed once, and the top ten hold approximately 0.81%. The source was CD4+ T cells from peripheral blood mononuclear cells, collected before pregnancy. The receptors stem from a female donor with multiple sclerosis, enrolled in a pregnancy study.

V and J are TRBV19 and TRBJ2-2; 10 bases are a match to TRBD1. Germline V CDR1 and CDR2: LNHDA, SQIVND (reference sequence). The CDR3 runs to 16 residues. V lost 4 bases to trimming and J lost 3 bases; unmatched junction nucleotides: 5. This CDR3 is CASSTPGQGYTGELFF. The CDR3 region has the DNA TGTGCCAGTAGTACCCCGGGACAGGGGTACACCGGGGAGCTGTTTTTT.

The V call is TRBV6-5, the J call TRBJ2-7, with TRBD1 identical over 10 bases. The trim removed 2 bases at V and 0 bases at J, leaving 4 bases unmatched. Germline values: CDR1 MNHEY, CDR2 SVGAGI. There are 16 residues in the CDR3. The CDR3 nucleotides read TGTGCCAGCAGTTACGCGGGACAGGGGAACTCCTACGAGCAGTACTTC. Its translation is CASSYAGQGNSYEQYF.

The CDR3, as DNA: TGTGCCACCGGGACAGGGTTCACCGGGGAGCTGTTTTTT. Residues: CATGTGFTGELFF. The chain employs TRBV7-8 and TRBJ2-2, with 9 bases fitting TRBD1. CDR1 and CDR2 from the germline V gene are SGHVS and FQNEAQ. V shed 10 bases and J 4 bases; nucleotides not matched to a gene: 4. This CDR3 has 13 amino acids.

The CDR3 loop is CSVETVPDTQYF. CDR3 nucleotide sequence: TGCAGCGTTGAAACGGTCCCAGATACGCAGTATTTT. The V and J genes are TRBV29-1 and TRBJ2-3; D gene ambiguous. The CDR3 sequence is 12 residues long. Germline CDR1 is SQVTM and CDR2 is ANQGSEA. V dropped 2 bases and J dropped 4 bases, with 7 bases sitting between them.

This clone has only a few counts. The genes are TRBV18 and TRBJ2-3; D is uncertain. Germline CDR1 reads KGHSH; CDR2 reads LQKENI. V dropped 5 bases and J dropped 6 bases, with 9 bases sitting between them. This CDR3 comprises 12 residues. The CDR3 spells CASSYLPDTQYF. The CDR3, as DNA: TGTGCCAGCTCATATCTTCCGGATACGCAGTATTTT.

This clone was recorded once. The CDR3 bases are TGTGCCTGGAGTGTACTTGCTGGGGCCAACGTCCTGACTTTC. It translates to CAWSVLAGANVLTF. J is TRBJ2-6 and V is TRBV30; D remains ambiguous. The CDR3 has 14 amino acids. Germline loops: CDR1 GTSNPN, CDR2 SVGIG (reference sequence). The V gene lost 0 bases and the J gene lost 2 bases, with 5 bases spanning the gap.

This CDR3 is CASSLAKGGPETQYF. In DNA form, the CDR3 reads TGTGCCAGCAGCTTAGCGAAGGGGGGGCCGGAGACCCAGTACTTC. The chain joins TRBV7-2 to TRBJ2-5, with D perhaps matching TRBD2 (7 bases). The CDR3 has 15 residues. Germline V gives CDR1 SGHTA, CDR2 FQGNSA. The V gene lost 0 bases and the J gene lost 5 bases, with 13 bases spanning the gap.

The chain joins TRBV28 to TRBJ2-1; tentative D call: TRBD2 (6 bases). The V end lost 3 bases, the J end lost 8 bases, and 29 bases lay between the germline ends. In germline, CDR1 is MDHEN, CDR2 SYDVKM. The CDR3 loop spans 19 amino acids. CDR3 region: CASSLRPRNLSGLFDEQFF. DNA of the CDR3: TGTGCCAGCAGTTTGAGGCCCCGAAACCTATCGGGACTCTTCGATGAGCAGTTCTTC.

CDR3 loop: CASGGARGYQETQYF. The CDR3 DNA sequence: TGTGCCAGTGGTGGAGCCAGGGGATACCAAGAGACCCAGTACTTC. This sequence joins TRBV19 and TRBJ2-5; D might be TRBD1 (6 bases). In germline, CDR1 is LNHDA, CDR2 SQIVND (reference sequence). The CDR3 consists of 15 residues. The ends were cut back, 8 bases at V and 0 bases at J, with 16 bases in the middle.

Points on this clone: Other DNA sequences in this specimen translate into the identical CDR3. The chain joins TRBV9 to TRBJ2-2, with TRBD2 matching 8 bases. This CDR3 has 16 residues. The ends lost 2 bases at V and 6 bases at J; junction bases unmatched: 9. Looked up from germline, CDR1 is SGDLS and CDR2 is YYNGEE. CDR3 coding DNA: TGTGCCAGCAGCGTTGGAGGGACTAGACTTGCCGGGGAGCTGTTTTTT. This sequence encodes CASSVGGTRLAGELFF.